Below, 27 T cell receptor beta chains from the same sample are listed, as sequenced in a study of blood T cell repertoires in COVID-19. The protocol was immunoSEQ multiplex PCR, while the TCRdb copy is restricted to in-frame clones and leaves out a portion. This table holds a few hundred thousand clones, about 87% found once. The sample comprised peripheral blood. These receptors all come from a man younger than 30 with COVID-19, enrolled during active disease.

The V gene is TRBV3-1 (or the pseudogene TRBV3-2), the J gene TRBJ2-1; 10 bases are a match to TRBD1. The CDR3 extends over 17 amino acids. V lost 1 base and J lost 3; bases outside the gene matches: 6. CDR1 and CDR2 (germline): LGHDT, YNNKEL (reference sequence). CDR3 protein: CASSQVPGTGVYNEQFF. The CDR3, as DNA: TGTGCCAGCAGCCAAGTTCCCGGGACAGGGGTCTACAATGAGCAGTTCTTC.

The chain recombines TRBV2 with TRBJ1-1; D uncertain. Trimming cost V 10 bases and J 3 bases, with 15 bases left between them. Germline V CDR1 and CDR2: SNHLY, FYNNEI. The CDR3 consists of 13 residues. CDR3 nucleotides: TGTGCCAACCTCCAGTATGTCGACACTGAAGCTTTCTTT. Translating it yields CANLQYVDTEAFF.

The CDR3, as DNA: TGTGCCACCAGCATAAGAGTGGGGATAGGGGGTGGTGAGCAGTTCTTC. It is translated as CATSIRVGIGGGEQFF. The genes are TRBV15 and TRBJ2-1; tentative D call: TRBD1 (6 bases). The CDR3 loop spans 16 amino acids. CDR1 is LNHNV, CDR2 YYDKDF, per germline (reference sequence). Trimming took off 4 bases at V and 9 bases at J, with 22 bases between the two ends.

This chain uses TRBV5-6 with TRBJ1-4; D remains unclear. The germline V and J ends were trimmed by 4 bases and 13 bases, with 29 bases remaining between them. This CDR3 has 17 amino acids. From germline, CDR1 is SGHDT and CDR2 YYEEEE. In DNA form, the CDR3 reads TGTGCCAGCAGCCCCGTGGGGAGCGGTGAAGGCCTTAAGGGACTGTTTTTT. Protein: CASSPVGSGEGLKGLFF.

This clone has just one count. The rearrangement links TRBV12-3 or TRBV12-4 to TRBJ1-5, with 8 bases aligning to TRBD1. The CDR3 length is 13 residues. The J segment lost 6 bases and the V segment lost 4 bases, leaving 2 bases of the junction unmatched. The chain's CDR3 is CASSSGGPQPQHF. As DNA, the CDR3 is TGTGCCAGCAGTTCAGGGGGCCCTCAGCCCCAGCATTTT.

CDR3 DNA: TGTGCCAGCAGCCTTAGCGCGAGCTCCTACAATGAGCAGTTCTTC. This gives the protein CASSLSASSYNEQFF. The rearrangement uses TRBV9 and TRBJ2-1; perhaps TRBD2 as D (5 bases). The CDR3 totals 15 residues. Germline V gene lookup returns CDR1 SGDLS and CDR2 YYNGEE. V lost 4 bases, J lost 0 bases, and 11 bases lay in between.

The chain couples TRBV19 to TRBJ2-1; 8 nucleotides match TRBD1. This CDR3 is built from 16 residues. The V gene end was trimmed by 6 bases and the J gene end by 1 base; junction bases not matched to a gene: 8. Germline V gene data show CDR1 as LNHDA and CDR2 as SQIVND (reference sequence). Here the CDR3 reads CASSQPGGFSYNEQFF. The CDR3 nucleotides read TGTGCCAGTAGCCAACCAGGGGGCTTTTCCTACAATGAGCAGTTCTTC.

The chain has TRBV2 and TRBJ1-3; TRBD1 agrees at 7 bases. This CDR3 is built from 15 residues. Germline loops: CDR1 SNHLY, CDR2 FYNNEI. The V and J ends lost 4 bases and 0 bases, in that order; junction bases with no gene match: 3. The CDR3 loop is CASSGQGFSGNTIYF. As DNA, the CDR3 is TGTGCCAGCAGTGGACAGGGTTTCTCTGGAAACACCATATATTTT.

The V call is TRBV18, the J call TRBJ2-7; tentative D call: TRBD2 (5 bases). Trimming stripped 3 bases from V and 6 bases from J, with 12 bases between. Germline-derived CDR1 and CDR2 are KGHSH and LQKENI. The CDR3 length is 13 residues. The CDR3 region is CASSPSSSSEQYF. The CDR3 DNA follows: TGTGCCAGCTCACCCTCCTCTAGCTCCGAGCAGTACTTC. Filled out from reference TRBV18 and TRBJ2-7, the complete variable domain reads NAGVMQNPRHLVRRRGQEARLRCSPMKGHSHVYWYRQLPEEGLKFMVYLQKENIIDESGMPKERFSAEFPKEGPSILRIQQVVRGDSAAYFCASSPSSSSEQYFGPGTRLTVT.

The CDR3 loop reads CASSGQWGSQPQHF. The CDR3 DNA sequence: TGTGCCAGCTCCGGACAGTGGGGATCGCAGCCCCAGCATTTT. V is TRBV21-1 and J is TRBJ1-5; TRBD1 is taken as the D call from the table, unchecked against the DNA. TRBV21-1 represents a pseudogene. This CDR3 is built from 14 residues.

This clone has only one observation. The chain combines TRBV11-3 with TRBJ2-1, with D unclear. V gave up 1 base and J gave up 8 bases, with 12 bases separating them. The germline V gene encodes CDR1 SGHNT and CDR2 YENEEA. This CDR3 comprises 14 residues. CDR3 coding DNA: TGTGCCAGCAGCTTAGCGGCTGACTGGTATGAGCAGTTCTTC. Translation gives CASSLAADWYEQFF.

This chain uses TRBV6-5 with TRBJ1-1; D ambiguous. Germline V CDR1 and CDR2: MNHEY, SVGAGI. This CDR3 region has 14 residues. Trimming took 6 bases from V and 4 from J, leaving 15 bases between them. CDR3 bases: TGTGCCAGCAGCCTCGGAGGAGGGATCACTGAAGCTTTCTTT. As protein: CASSLGGGITEAFF.

The sample holds one count of this clone. This chain links TRBV7-9 with TRBJ1-2; D might be TRBD1 (5 bases). Germline loops: CDR1 SEHNR, CDR2 FQNEAQ (reference sequence). CDR3 length: 14 amino acids. With 7 bases removed from V and 7 bases from J, the gap between germline ends came to 19 bases. The DNA of the CDR3 is TGTGCCAGCACCGTCGATGGGGCAGACCCTGGCTACACCTTC. The encoded protein is CASTVDGADPGYTF.

CDR3: CAISGSGGETQYF. The DNA for the CDR3 is TGTGCCATCAGCGGGAGCGGAGGGGAGACCCAGTACTTC. The V and J genes are TRBV10-3 and TRBJ2-5; D might be TRBD2 (6 bases). V lost 6 bases, J lost 5 bases, and 13 bases lay in between. CDR3 size: 13 residues. Germline V gives CDR1 ENHRY, CDR2 SYGVKD.

The V gene is TRBV7-9, the J gene TRBJ2-2; 13 positions match TRBD2. In germline, CDR1 is SEHNR, CDR2 FQNEAQ (reference sequence). The V and J ends lost 4 bases and 8 bases, in that order; junction bases with no gene match: 4. The CDR3 is 15 amino acids. CDR3 residues: CASSSGTSGTGELFF. CDR3 coding DNA: TGTGCCAGCAGCTCTGGGACTAGCGGGACGGGGGAGCTGTTTTTT.

The chain has TRBV9 and TRBJ1-1; perhaps TRBD1 as D (6 bases). Germline loops: CDR1 SGDLS, CDR2 YYNGEE. This CDR3 contains 15 residues. V was shortened by 0 bases and J by 3 bases, with 12 bases between the two germline ends. CDR3 in DNA: TGTGCCAGCAGCGTAGTGCCAGGGGCCGACACTGAAGCTTTCTTT. Translation: CASSVVPGADTEAFF.

This chain joins TRBV6-1 and TRBJ2-5; no reliable D call. The germline V gene has CDR1 MNHNS and CDR2 SASEGT. Trimming removed 2 bases from V and 3 bases from J, with 10 bases in between. The CDR3 sequence is 14 residues long. The CDR3 DNA follows: TGTGCCAGCAGTGAAAAAGGCGGTGAAGAGACCCAGTACTTC. Amino acids: CASSEKGGEETQYF.

J is TRBJ2-1 and V is TRBV25-1; D may be TRBD2 (5 bases). V shed 1 base and J shed 8 bases, with 9 bases lying between them. The CDR3 extends over 13 amino acids. Germline V gene lookup returns CDR1 MGHDK and CDR2 SYGVNS. CDR3 coding DNA: TGTGCCAGCAGTGAATTAGCGTGGGATGAGCAGTTCTTC. It is translated as CASSELAWDEQFF.

This rearrangement joins TRBV2 to TRBJ2-2; perhaps TRBD2 as D (6 bases). CDR1 is SNHLY, CDR2 FYNNEI, per germline. V was shortened by 4 bases and J by 7 bases, with 13 bases between the two germline ends. The CDR3 totals 14 residues. The CDR3 protein is CASSVLGGGGELFF. The CDR3 nucleotides read TGTGCCAGCAGTGTATTGGGGGGAGGCGGGGAGCTGTTTTTT.

This clone was seen a single time. The chain uses TRBV10-1 and TRBJ2-3, with 8 bases lining up with TRBD1. With 6 bases clipped from V and 2 bases from J, the junction kept 10 bases outside the gene matches. CDR1 and CDR2 (germline): WNHNN, SYGVQD (reference sequence). This CDR3 has 16 residues. The CDR3 sequence: CASSGVGQGYTDTQYF. CDR3 sequence (DNA): TGCGCCAGCAGCGGCGTTGGACAGGGATACACAGATACGCAGTATTTT.

This chain uses TRBV15 with TRBJ2-7, with TRBD2 identical over 13 bases. CDR1 LNHNV and CDR2 YYDKDF come from the germline V gene (reference sequence). Unmatched junction bases numbered 4, after V lost 5 bases and J lost 3 bases. There are 15 residues in the CDR3. The CDR3 loop is CATSPGTSGNYEQYF. Here the CDR3 DNA reads TGTGCCACCAGCCCTGGGACTAGCGGGAACTACGAGCAGTACTTC.

This clone was seen just once. The genes are TRBV5-1 and TRBJ2-2; D is unresolved. Trimming removed 0 bases at V and 4 bases at J, with 10 bases between. The germline gives CDR1 SGHRS, CDR2 YFSETQ. The CDR3 is 15 amino acids. DNA for the CDR3: TGCGCCAGCAGCTTGGAAAAAAGCCTCACCGGGGAGCTGTTTTTT. This sequence encodes CASSLEKSLTGELFF.

The V call is TRBV19, the J call TRBJ2-2; no definite D call. The germline CDR1 and CDR2 sequences are LNHDA and SQIVND (reference sequence). The ends were cut back, 6 bases at V and 0 bases at J, with 8 bases in the middle. CDR3 size: 14 residues. CDR3 nucleotide sequence: TGTGCCAGTAGCGTACTCCCGAACACCGGGGAGCTGTTTTTT. Residues: CASSVLPNTGELFF.

The CDR3 spells CASSKTSNTEAFF. Written as DNA, the CDR3 is TGTGCCAGCAGCAAAACATCGAACACTGAAGCTTTCTTT. V usage is TRBV6-2 or TRBV6-3 and J usage is TRBJ1-1, with no clear D. Germline loops: CDR1 MNHEY, CDR2 SVGEGT. CDR3 length equals 13 residues. The ends were cut back, 6 bases at V and 1 base at J, with 9 bases in the middle.

The V call is TRBV3-1 (or the pseudogene TRBV3-2), the J call TRBJ2-7; weak D call: TRBD1 (6 bases). In germline, CDR1 is LGHDT, CDR2 YNNKEL (reference sequence). There are 13 residues in the CDR3. V shed 2 bases and J shed 3 bases, with 8 bases lying between them. CDR3 sequence (DNA): TGTGCCAGCAGCCAACTACAGGGCTACGAGCAGTACTTC. Translation gives CASSQLQGYEQYF.

J is TRBJ1-1 and V is TRBV6-5; D might be TRBD1 (5 bases). CDR3 length: 13 amino acids. Looked up from germline, CDR1 is MNHEY and CDR2 is SVGAGI. The V gene lost 11 bases and the J gene lost 2 bases, with 15 bases spanning the gap. The CDR3 protein is CAVGGGLNTEAFF. The CDR3 DNA sequence: TGTGCCGTCGGGGGGGGACTTAACACTGAAGCTTTCTTT.

The chain links TRBV3-1 (or the pseudogene TRBV3-2) to TRBJ1-1, with D perhaps TRBD1 (6 bases). This CDR3 has 14 residues. Trimming removed 4 bases from V and 1 base from J, with 10 bases in between. Germline CDR1 is LGHDT and CDR2 is YNNKEL (reference sequence). The CDR3 is CASSPGTRNTEAFF. In nucleotides, the CDR3 is TGTGCCAGCAGCCCCGGGACAAGGAACACTGAAGCTTTCTTT.